This TCR beta chain came from a study of blood T cell repertoires in COVID-19. The overall study: Sources were T cells, B-cell-depleted T cells, or PBMCs; the material itself was cDNA or gDNA.

Methods used by the authors: Reference gene primer amplification in the assay estimated nucleated cell counts. Here immunoSEQ multiplex PCR was the method, and the copy in TCRdb shows in-frame clones only, minus some. V and J calls and clone size come straight from that table; D and trimming were deduced from the DNA. The sample lists some 270,000 clones, around 90% seen once, with 2% to 2.5% in the top ten. Seattle's enrolled individuals joined amid active infection and were then monitored longitudinally. Material: peripheral blood. This clonotype was sampled from a woman aged 55 to 70 with COVID-19, enrolled during active disease.

The CDR3 reads CASSSTGSYEQYF. The CDR3 DNA is TGTGCCAGCAGCTCAACGGGTAGCTACGAGCAGTACTTC. The rearrangement joins TRBV12-3 or TRBV12-4 to TRBJ2-7; no firm D call. Trimming shortened V by 6 bases and J by 3 bases, and 12 bases separated the two germline ends. The CDR3 covers 13 residues.